The 21 T cell receptor beta chains reported below all come from one sample, sequenced in a study of T cells in localized non-small cell lung cancer. Sequencing was performed with immunoSEQ multiplex PCR; in TCRdb, only in-frame clones are kept and a portion is missing. Of about 36,000 clones in the sample, approximately 88% were seen once. The source was peripheral blood, collected before any cancer treatment. These receptors all stem from a woman between 35 and 70 years old with stage I lung adenocarcinoma.

The chain joins TRBV6-5 to TRBJ2-1; 9 bases match TRBD1. The CDR3 consists of 13 residues. The germline gives CDR1 MNHEY, CDR2 SVGAGI. Unmatched junction bases numbered 0, after V lost 2 bases and J lost 7 bases. CDR3 amino acids: CASSYDRGNEQFF. The CDR3 DNA reads as TGTGCCAGCAGTTACGACAGGGGGAATGAGCAGTTCTTC.

The genes are TRBV9 and TRBJ1-2, with 10 nucleotides matching TRBD1. The CDR3 loop spans 14 amino acids. V lost 3 bases and J lost 4; bases outside the gene matches: 3. Germline CDR1 and CDR2: SGDLS and YYNGEE. CDR3 sequence reads: CASSGQGAGYGYTF. CDR3 sequence (DNA): TGTGCCAGCAGCGGACAGGGGGCTGGCTATGGCTACACCTTC.

The CDR3 sequence: CASSPQTDTGELFF. The CDR3 nucleotides are TGCGCCAGCAGCCCTCAGACAGACACCGGGGAGCTGTTTTTT. The chain couples TRBV5-1 to TRBJ2-2; D may be TRBD1 (5 bases). Trimming shortened V by 4 bases and J by 3 bases, and 10 bases separated the two germline ends. CDR3 length equals 14 residues. Per germline, CDR1 SGHRS and CDR2 YFSETQ.

V is TRBV10-3 and J is TRBJ2-1; 8 nucleotides match TRBD1. CDR3 length: 15 amino acids. Germline-derived CDR1 and CDR2 are ENHRY and SYGVKD. Trimming at V came to 6 bases and at J to 5 bases, leaving 9 bases not matched to a gene. In DNA, the CDR3 is TGTGCCATCAGCCCAGGGAACAGGGGGAACAATGAGCAGTTCTTC. It encodes CAISPGNRGNNEQFF.

This clone is a singleton in its sample. The chain uses TRBV6-4 and TRBJ2-3, with no clear D. Germline CDR1 MRHNA, CDR2 SNTAGT. CDR3 length: 13 amino acids. The ends were cut back, 2 bases at V and 1 base at J, with 4 bases in the middle. The CDR3 loop reads CASSDRGTDTQYF. CDR3 bases: TGTGCCAGCAGTGACCGGGGCACAGATACGCAGTATTTT.

J is TRBJ2-2 and V is TRBV5-4, with 8 bases fitting TRBD1. This CDR3 has 16 amino acids. With 4 bases clipped from V and 4 bases from J, the junction kept 9 bases outside the gene matches. Germline CDR1 and CDR2: SGHNT and YYREEE (reference sequence). Here the CDR3 DNA reads TGTGCCAGCAGCCGACCCCAGGGGGCGGGCACCGGGGAGCTGTTTTTT. Encoded protein: CASSRPQGAGTGELFF.

The chain has TRBV2 and TRBJ2-7, with 8 bases aligning to TRBD1. The length of the CDR3 is 12 residues. With V trimmed by 8 bases and J by 3 bases, 3 bases remained unmatched. Germline V gene lookup returns CDR1 SNHLY and CDR2 FYNNEI. CDR3 region: CASGTGDYEQYF. In DNA, the CDR3 is TGTGCCAGCGGGACAGGAGACTACGAGCAGTACTTC.

This chain joins TRBV6-1 and TRBJ1-3; TRBD1 matches 9 bases. Germline-derived CDR1 and CDR2 are MNHNS and SASEGT. After removal of 8 bases from V and 6 bases from J, the junction contained 5 bases not matched to a gene. This CDR3 has 13 amino acids. The CDR3 loop is CASAGQGVNTIYF. CDR3 bases: TGTGCCAGCGCGGGACAGGGAGTAAACACCATATATTTT.

The chain uses TRBV6-5 and TRBJ2-6; D is unresolved. V was pared by 6 bases and J by 0 bases, with 3 bases between. The CDR3 totals 13 residues. The germline CDR1 and CDR2 sequences are MNHEY and SVGAGI. Here the CDR3 reads CASRASGANVLTF. The CDR3 DNA follows: TGTGCCAGCAGGGCCTCTGGGGCCAACGTCCTGACTTTC.

This rearrangement joins TRBV2 to TRBJ2-3; 7 positions match TRBD2. Looked up from germline, CDR1 is SNHLY and CDR2 is FYNNEI. The ends lost 5 bases at V and 2 bases at J; junction bases unmatched: 1. The CDR3 extends over 13 amino acids. The CDR3 bases are TGTGCCAGCAGTCGGGACTACACAGATACGCAGTATTTT. Amino acids: CASSRDYTDTQYF. Full variable domain (outside the CDR3, taken from reference TRBV2 and TRBJ2-3): EPEVTQTPSHQVTQMGQEVILRCVPISNHLYFYWYRQILGQKVEFLVSFYNNEISEKSEIFDDQFSVERPDGSNFTLKIRSTKLEDSAMYFCASSRDYTDTQYFGPGTRLTVL.

J is TRBJ2-1 and V is TRBV11-2, with unresolved D. V gave up 5 bases and J gave up 4 bases, with 18 bases separating them. CDR3 size: 16 residues. Germline V gives CDR1 SGHAT, CDR2 FQNNGV. The CDR3 bases are TGTGCCAGCAGCCCTTGGACCCCGCAGTCTTACAATGAGCAGTTCTTC. The encoded protein is CASSPWTPQSYNEQFF. The whole variable domain, filled in from reference TRBV11-2 and TRBJ2-1, reads EAGVAQSPRYKIIEKRQSVAFWCNPISGHATLYWYQQILGQGPKLLIQFQNNGVVDDSQLPKDRFSAERLKGVDSTLKIQPAKLEDSAVYLCASSPWTPQSYNEQFFGPGTRLTVL.

The rearrangement links TRBV4-2 to TRBJ1-1; tentative D call: TRBD1 (6 bases). With 3 bases removed from V and 6 bases from J, the gap between germline ends came to 17 bases. The CDR3 is made up of 15 amino acids. The germline V gene has CDR1 LGHNA and CDR2 YNFKEQ. The CDR3 DNA is TGTGCCAGCAGCCATACAACTAAAACAGGGTCTGAAGCTTTCTTT. It encodes CASSHTTKTGSEAFF.

This rearrangement joins TRBV11-1 to TRBJ2-7; D unresolved. The V gene lost 3 bases and the J gene lost 4 bases, with 13 bases spanning the gap. The CDR3 consists of 14 residues. Germline V CDR1 and CDR2: SGHAT, FQDESV (reference sequence). For the CDR3, the DNA is TGTGCCAGCAGCTTCGAGGACGGGTCATACGAGCAGTACTTC. This sequence encodes CASSFEDGSYEQYF.

The V gene is TRBV28, the J gene TRBJ2-7; 8 bases agree with TRBD1. Losses at the gene ends were 2 bases for V and 6 bases for J; bases not matched to a gene: 6. CDR1 is MDHEN, CDR2 SYDVKM, per germline. This CDR3 is 14 amino acids long. CDR3 residues: CASSLVQGAGEQYF. The CDR3 DNA is TGTGCCAGCAGTTTAGTTCAGGGGGCAGGCGAGCAGTACTTC.

CDR3 residues: CASSVAIGETEAFF. The CDR3 DNA reads TGTGCCAGCAGCGTAGCTATTGGCGAGACTGAAGCTTTCTTT. J is TRBJ1-1 and V is TRBV9, with D unresolved. This CDR3 comprises 14 residues. Per the germline V gene, CDR1 is SGDLS and CDR2 is YYNGEE. Trimming removed 0 bases at V and 5 bases at J, with 11 bases between.

The rearrangement links TRBV28 to TRBJ1-2, with D maybe TRBD1 (5 bases). V was cut by 2 bases and J by 5 bases, with 12 bases left in between. This CDR3 has 14 amino acids. In germline, CDR1 is MDHEN, CDR2 SYDVKM. The CDR3 spells CASSLQGGEYGYTF. The CDR3 DNA is TGTGCCAGCAGTTTACAGGGCGGGGAGTATGGCTACACCTTC.

This chain connects TRBV18 to TRBJ2-5, with 14 bases identical to TRBD2. Germline values: CDR1 KGHSH, CDR2 LQKENI. The trim removed 3 bases at V and 2 bases at J, leaving 2 bases unmatched. The CDR3 contains 16 residues. The CDR3 region is CASSPGLAGEQETQYF. DNA for the CDR3: TGTGCCAGCTCACCGGGACTAGCGGGGGAGCAAGAGACCCAGTACTTC.

Only a few counts were recorded for this clone. The chain employs TRBV18 and TRBJ2-6; the D gene is possibly TRBD1 (6 bases). The germline V and J ends were trimmed by 4 bases and 0 bases, with 13 bases remaining between them. Germline V gene sequence: CDR1 KGHSH, CDR2 LQKENI. The length of the CDR3 is 17 residues. CDR3 residues: CASSHGQISSGANVLTF. The CDR3 DNA reads as TGTGCCAGCTCACACGGACAGATATCCTCTGGGGCCAACGTCCTGACTTTC.

This rearrangement joins TRBV10-3 to TRBJ2-1, with 10 bases lining up with TRBD1. This CDR3 region has 15 residues. Trimming at V came to 5 bases and at J to 2 bases, leaving 3 bases not matched to a gene. CDR1 is ENHRY, CDR2 SYGVKD, per germline. In DNA form, the CDR3 reads TGTGCCATCAGTTTCGGACAGGGGGCCTACAATGAGCAGTTCTTC. Its translation is CAISFGQGAYNEQFF.

The rearrangement uses TRBV28 and TRBJ1-1, with 7 bases fitting TRBD1. Germline V CDR1 and CDR2: MDHEN, SYDVKM. The V gene end was trimmed by 7 bases and the J gene end by 5 bases; junction bases not matched to a gene: 13. The length of the CDR3 is 15 residues. This CDR3 is CASTPAGGRRTEAFF. In DNA, the CDR3 is TGTGCCAGCACTCCCGCAGGGGGTAGGAGGACTGAAGCTTTCTTT.

The chain uses TRBV6-5 and TRBJ2-1; no reliable D call. The CDR3 covers 11 residues. Germline V lookup: CDR1 MNHEY, CDR2 SVGAGI. V was cut by 5 bases and J by 4 bases, with 3 bases left in between. CDR3 coding DNA: TGTGCCAGCAGTCAATACAATGAGCAGTTCTTC. It translates to CASSQYNEQFF.